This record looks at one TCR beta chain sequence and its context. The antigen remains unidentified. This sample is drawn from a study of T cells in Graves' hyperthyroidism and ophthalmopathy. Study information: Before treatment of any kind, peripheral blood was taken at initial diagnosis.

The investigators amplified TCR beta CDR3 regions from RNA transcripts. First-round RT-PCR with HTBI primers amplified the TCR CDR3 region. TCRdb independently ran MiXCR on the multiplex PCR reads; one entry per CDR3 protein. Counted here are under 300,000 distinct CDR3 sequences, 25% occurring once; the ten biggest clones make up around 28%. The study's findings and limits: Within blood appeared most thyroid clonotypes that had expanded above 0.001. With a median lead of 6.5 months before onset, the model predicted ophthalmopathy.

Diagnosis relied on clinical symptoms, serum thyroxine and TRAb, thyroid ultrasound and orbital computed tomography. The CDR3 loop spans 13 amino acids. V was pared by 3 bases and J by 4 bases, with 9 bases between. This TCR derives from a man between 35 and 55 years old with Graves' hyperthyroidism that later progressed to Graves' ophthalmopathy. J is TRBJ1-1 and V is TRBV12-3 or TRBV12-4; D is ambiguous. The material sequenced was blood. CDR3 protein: CASSFMVATEAFF. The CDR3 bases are TGTGCCAGCAGTTTTATGGTGGCCACTGAAGCTTTCTTT.